This T cell receptor (beta chain) is from a study of blood T cell repertoires in COVID-19. Study overall: Spain, Italy and the United States supplied samples that represented acute and convalescent COVID-19. The analysed material was cDNA or gDNA that came from T cells, B-cell-depleted T cells, or PBMCs.

V was pared by 2 bases and J by 1 base, with 8 bases between. Germline lookup yields CDR1 MNHNS and CDR2 SASEGT. CDR3 size: 14 residues. Under the authors' procedure: Amplifying reference gene primers gave estimates of nucleated cell counts. Profiling relied on immunoSEQ multiplex PCR, and the TCRdb table lists in-frame clones only, not all of them. From that table come the V and J calls and clone size; the DNA was used to work out D and trimming. The top ten hold 1.5% to 2% of the sample, which has some 91,000 clones, just over 90% seen once. This chain connects TRBV6-1 to TRBJ1-1; maybe TRBD1 (6 bases). The sequenced sample was peripheral blood. The clonotype was recovered from a man aged 55-75 years with acute or convalescent COVID-19. DNA of the CDR3: TGTGCCAGCAGTGAACGGACAGCGAACACTGAAGCTTTCTTT. It specifies CASSERTANTEAFF.